This T cell receptor beta chain was captured by sequencing in a study of blood T cell repertoires in COVID-19. Study-level information: T cells, B-cell-depleted T cells, or PBMCs provided the cDNA or gDNA that served as material.

This clone was observed once. Profiling relied on immunoSEQ multiplex PCR, and the TCRdb table lists in-frame clones only, not all of them. This table has 100,000 or so clones, 70% to 90% appearing once. The receptor was derived from a human donor in a cohort sampled during active COVID-19. The sequenced sample consisted of peripheral blood.

CDR3 in amino acids: CASSVGSRGTGELFF. CDR3 sequence (DNA): TGTGCCAGCAGCGTAGGGTCCAGGGGAACCGGGGAGCTGTTTTTT. The chain uses TRBV9 and TRBJ2-2; D is perhaps TRBD1 (6 bases). V lost 0 bases and J lost 5, with 11 bases in between. This CDR3 spans 15 amino acids. The V gene's germline CDR1 is SGDLS and CDR2 YYNGEE.